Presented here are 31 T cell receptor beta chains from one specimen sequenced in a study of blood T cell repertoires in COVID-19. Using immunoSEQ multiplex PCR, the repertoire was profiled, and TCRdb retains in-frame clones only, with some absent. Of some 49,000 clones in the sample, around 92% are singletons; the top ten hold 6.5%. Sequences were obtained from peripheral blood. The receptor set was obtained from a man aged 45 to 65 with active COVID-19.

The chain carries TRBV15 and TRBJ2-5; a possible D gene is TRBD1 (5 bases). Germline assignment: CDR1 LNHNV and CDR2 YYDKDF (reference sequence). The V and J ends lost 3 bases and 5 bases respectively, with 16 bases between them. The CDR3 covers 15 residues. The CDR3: CATSRAQGIAETQYF. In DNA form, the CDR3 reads TGTGCCACCAGCAGGGCTCAGGGTATTGCTGAGACCCAGTACTTC.

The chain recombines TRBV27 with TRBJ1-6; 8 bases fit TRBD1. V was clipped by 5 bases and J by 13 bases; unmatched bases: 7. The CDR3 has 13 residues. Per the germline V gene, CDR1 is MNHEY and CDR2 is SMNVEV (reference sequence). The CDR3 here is CASSHRTGFPLHF. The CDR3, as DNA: TGTGCCAGCAGTCACCGGACAGGGTTTCCCCTCCACTTT.

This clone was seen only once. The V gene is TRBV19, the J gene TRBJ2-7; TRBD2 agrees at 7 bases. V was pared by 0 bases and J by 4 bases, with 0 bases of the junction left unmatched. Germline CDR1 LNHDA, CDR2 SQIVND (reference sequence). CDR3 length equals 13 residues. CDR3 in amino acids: CASSIEAGYEQYF. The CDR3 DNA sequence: TGTGCCAGTAGTATAGAAGCGGGGTACGAGCAGTACTTC.

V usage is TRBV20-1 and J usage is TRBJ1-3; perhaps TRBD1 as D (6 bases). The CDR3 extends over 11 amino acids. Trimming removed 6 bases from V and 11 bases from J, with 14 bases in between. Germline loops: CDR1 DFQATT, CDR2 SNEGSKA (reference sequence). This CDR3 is CSAGHRGAIYF. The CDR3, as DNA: TGCAGTGCGGGACACCGCGGCGCCATATATTTT.

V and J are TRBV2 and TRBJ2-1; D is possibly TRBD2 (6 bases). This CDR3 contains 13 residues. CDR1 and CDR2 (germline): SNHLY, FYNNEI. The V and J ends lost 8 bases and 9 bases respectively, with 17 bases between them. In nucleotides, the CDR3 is TGTGCCAGCTGCAGAACCCCCGGGGGTGAGCAGTTCTTC. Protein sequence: CASCRTPGGEQFF.

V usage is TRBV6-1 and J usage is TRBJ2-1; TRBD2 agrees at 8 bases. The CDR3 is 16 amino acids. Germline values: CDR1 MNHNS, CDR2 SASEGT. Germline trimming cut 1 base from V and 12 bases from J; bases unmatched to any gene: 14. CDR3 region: CASSEGVSGVIRGQFF. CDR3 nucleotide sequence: TGTGCCAGCAGTGAAGGGGTTAGCGGGGTAATTAGGGGGCAGTTCTTC.

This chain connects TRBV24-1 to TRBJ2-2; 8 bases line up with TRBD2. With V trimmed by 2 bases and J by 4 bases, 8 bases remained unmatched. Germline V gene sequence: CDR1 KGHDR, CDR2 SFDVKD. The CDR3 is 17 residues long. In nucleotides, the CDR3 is TGTGCCACCAGTGATTCTGTAACTAGCGGCCCCACCGGGGAGCTGTTTTTT. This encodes CATSDSVTSGPTGELFF.

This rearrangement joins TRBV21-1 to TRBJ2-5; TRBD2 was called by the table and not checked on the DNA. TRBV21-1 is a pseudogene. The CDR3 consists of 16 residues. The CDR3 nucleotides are TGTGCCAGCAGCAAATCCCCTAGCGGGTACCAAGAGACCCAGTACTTC. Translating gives CASSKSPSGYQETQYF.

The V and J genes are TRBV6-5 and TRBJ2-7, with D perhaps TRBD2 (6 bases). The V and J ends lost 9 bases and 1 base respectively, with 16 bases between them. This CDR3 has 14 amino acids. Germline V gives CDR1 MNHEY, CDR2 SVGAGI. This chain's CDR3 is CASLAYGTSYEQYF. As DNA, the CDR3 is TGTGCCAGTCTTGCCTATGGGACTTCCTACGAGCAGTACTTC.

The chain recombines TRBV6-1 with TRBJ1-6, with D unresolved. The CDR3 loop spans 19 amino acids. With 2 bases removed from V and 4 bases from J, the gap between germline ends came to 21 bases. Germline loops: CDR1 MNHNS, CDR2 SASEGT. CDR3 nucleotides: TGTGCCAGCAGTGAAACAGAGGCGGGCCGCTATTTATATAATTCACCCCTCCACTTT. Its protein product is CASSETEAGRYLYNSPLHF.

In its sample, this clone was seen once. The CDR3 DNA is TGTGCCACCAGTAAAGGGGGCCCAGAGACCCAGTACTTC. This gives the protein CATSKGGPETQYF. The chain carries TRBV24-1 and TRBJ2-5, with 7 bases fitting TRBD1. In germline, CDR1 is KGHDR, CDR2 SFDVKD. V shed 6 bases, J shed 4 bases, and the junction held 4 bases outside the gene matches. The CDR3 covers 13 residues.

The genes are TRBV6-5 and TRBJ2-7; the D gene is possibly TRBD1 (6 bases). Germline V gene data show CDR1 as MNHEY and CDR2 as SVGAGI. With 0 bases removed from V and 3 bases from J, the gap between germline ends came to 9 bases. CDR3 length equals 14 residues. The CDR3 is CASSYSDSSYEQYF. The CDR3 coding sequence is TGTGCCAGCAGTTACTCGGACAGCAGCTACGAGCAGTACTTC.

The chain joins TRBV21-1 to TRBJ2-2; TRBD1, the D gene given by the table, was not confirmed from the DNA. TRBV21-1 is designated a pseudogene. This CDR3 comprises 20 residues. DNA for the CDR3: TGTGCCAGCAGCCCAGGGGCGGATCGACAGGGGGCAAGGAATACCGGGGAGCTGTTTTTT. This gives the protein CASSPGADRQGARNTGELFF.

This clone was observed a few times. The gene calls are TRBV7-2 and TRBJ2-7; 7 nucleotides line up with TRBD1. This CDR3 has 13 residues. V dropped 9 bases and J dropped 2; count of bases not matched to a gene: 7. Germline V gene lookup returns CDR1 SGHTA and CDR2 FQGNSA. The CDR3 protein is CASQQGRTYEQYF. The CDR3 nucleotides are TGTGCCAGTCAACAGGGGCGGACCTACGAGCAGTACTTC.

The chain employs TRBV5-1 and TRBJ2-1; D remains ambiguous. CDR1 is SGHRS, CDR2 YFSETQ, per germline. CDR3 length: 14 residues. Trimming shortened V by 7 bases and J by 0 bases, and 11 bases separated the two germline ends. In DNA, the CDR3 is TGCGCCAGCCGAGTCTCTAGCTCCTACAATGAGCAGTTCTTC. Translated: CASRVSSSYNEQFF. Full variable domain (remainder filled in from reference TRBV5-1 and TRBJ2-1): KAGVTQTPRYLIKTRGQQVTLSCSPISGHRSVSWYQQTPGQGLQFLFEYFSETQRNKGNFPGRFSGRQFSNSRSEMNVSTLELGDSALYLCASRVSSSYNEQFFGPGTRLTVL.

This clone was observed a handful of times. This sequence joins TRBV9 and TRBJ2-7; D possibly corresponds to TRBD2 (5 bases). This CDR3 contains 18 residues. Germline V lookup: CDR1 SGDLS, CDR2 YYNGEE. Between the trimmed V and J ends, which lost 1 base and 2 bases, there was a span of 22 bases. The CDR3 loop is CASSVRVPEDRNPYEQYF. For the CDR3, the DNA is TGTGCCAGCAGCGTACGCGTACCGGAGGACCGAAATCCCTACGAGCAGTACTTC.

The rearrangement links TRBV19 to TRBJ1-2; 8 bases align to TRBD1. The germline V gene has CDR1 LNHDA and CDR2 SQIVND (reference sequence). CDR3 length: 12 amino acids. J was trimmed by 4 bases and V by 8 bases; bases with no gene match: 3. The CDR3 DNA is TGTGCCAGTGGAGACAGGGGCTATGGCTACACCTTC. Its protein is CASGDRGYGYTF.

CDR3 coding DNA: TGTGCCAGCAGCCAGGCCAGGTATGGCTACACCTTC. Protein product: CASSQARYGYTF. V is TRBV3-1 (or the pseudogene TRBV3-2) and J is TRBJ1-2, with D hard to call. Germline-derived CDR1 and CDR2 are LGHDT and YNNKEL (reference sequence). V lost 3 bases and J 5 bases, leaving 7 bases between the germline ends. The CDR3 totals 12 residues.

The CDR3 nucleotides read TGTGCCAGCAGTTCAGCAGGGGGCGCGTCCATGTGCGAGCAGTACTTC. It is translated as CASSSAGGASMCEQYF. The chain joins TRBV28 to TRBJ2-7, with 8 bases that match TRBD1. J lost 6 bases, V lost 4 bases, and 14 bases had no gene match. Germline V gene sequence: CDR1 MDHEN, CDR2 SYDVKM. The length of the CDR3 is 16 residues.

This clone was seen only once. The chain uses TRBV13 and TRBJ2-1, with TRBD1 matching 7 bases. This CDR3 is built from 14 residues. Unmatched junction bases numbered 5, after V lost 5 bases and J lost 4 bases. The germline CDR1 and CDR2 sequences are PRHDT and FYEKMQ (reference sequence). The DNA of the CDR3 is TGTGCCAGCAGCCCAAGACAGGGTTACAATGAGCAGTTCTTC. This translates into CASSPRQGYNEQFF.

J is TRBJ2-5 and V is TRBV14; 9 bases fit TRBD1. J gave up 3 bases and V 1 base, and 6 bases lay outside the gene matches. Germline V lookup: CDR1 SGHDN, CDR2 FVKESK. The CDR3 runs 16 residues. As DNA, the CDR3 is TGTGCCAGCAGCCAAGTCGCGACAGGGGGGGAAGAGACCCAGTACTTC. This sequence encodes CASSQVATGGEETQYF. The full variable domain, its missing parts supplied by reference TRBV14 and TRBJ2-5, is EAGVTQFPSHSVIEKGQTVTLRCDPISGHDNLYWYRRVMGKEIKFLLHFVKESKQDESGMPNNRFLAERTGGTYSTLKVQPAELEDSGVYFCASSQVATGGEETQYFGPGTRLLVL.

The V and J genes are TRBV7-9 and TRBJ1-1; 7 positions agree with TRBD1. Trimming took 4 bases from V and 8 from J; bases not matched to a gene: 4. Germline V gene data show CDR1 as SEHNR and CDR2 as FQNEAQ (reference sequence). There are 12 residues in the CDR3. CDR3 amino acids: CASSYRDSEAFF. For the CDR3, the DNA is TGTGCCAGCAGCTATCGGGACAGCGAAGCTTTCTTT.

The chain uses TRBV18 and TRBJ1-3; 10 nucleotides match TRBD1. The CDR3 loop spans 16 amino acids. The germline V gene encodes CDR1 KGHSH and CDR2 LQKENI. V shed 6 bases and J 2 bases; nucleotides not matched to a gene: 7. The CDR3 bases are TGTGCCAGCTCTCTAACCGGGACAGGGGCTGGAAACACCATATATTTT. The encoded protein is CASSLTGTGAGNTIYF.

In DNA, the CDR3 is TGTGCCAGCAGTTCCGGGACAGATCTCGAGCAGTACTTC. Translated: CASSSGTDLEQYF. The chain joins TRBV12-3 or TRBV12-4 to TRBJ2-7; 7 bases line up with TRBD1. This CDR3 has 13 residues. Trimming at V came to 4 bases and at J to 6 bases, leaving 6 bases not matched to a gene.

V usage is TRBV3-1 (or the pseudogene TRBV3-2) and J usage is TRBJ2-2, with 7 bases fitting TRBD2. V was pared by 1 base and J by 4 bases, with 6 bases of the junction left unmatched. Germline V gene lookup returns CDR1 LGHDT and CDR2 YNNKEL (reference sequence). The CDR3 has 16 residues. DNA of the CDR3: TGTGCCAGCAGCCAAGTACGGATAGCGGGCACCGGGGAGCTGTTTTTT. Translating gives CASSQVRIAGTGELFF.

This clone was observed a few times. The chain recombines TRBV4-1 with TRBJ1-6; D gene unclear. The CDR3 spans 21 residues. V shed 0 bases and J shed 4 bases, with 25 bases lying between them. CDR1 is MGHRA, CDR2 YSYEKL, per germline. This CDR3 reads CASSQERWLALLPRYNSPLHF. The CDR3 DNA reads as TGCGCCAGCAGCCAAGAGCGGTGGCTAGCCCTACTACCTCGGTATAATTCACCCCTCCACTTT.

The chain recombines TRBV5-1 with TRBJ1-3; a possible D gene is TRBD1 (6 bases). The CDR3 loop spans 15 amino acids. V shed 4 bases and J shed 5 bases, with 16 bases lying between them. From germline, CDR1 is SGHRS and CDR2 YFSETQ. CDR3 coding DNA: TGCGCCAGCAGCAACTTGACAGGTTCAAGAAACACCATATATTTT. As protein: CASSNLTGSRNTIYF.

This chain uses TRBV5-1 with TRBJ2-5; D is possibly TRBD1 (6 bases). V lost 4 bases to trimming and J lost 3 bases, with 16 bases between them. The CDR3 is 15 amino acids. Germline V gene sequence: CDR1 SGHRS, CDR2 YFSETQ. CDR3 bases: TGCGCCAGCAGCATAGGGGACACGGTGGAAGAGACCCAGTACTTC. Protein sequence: CASSIGDTVEETQYF.

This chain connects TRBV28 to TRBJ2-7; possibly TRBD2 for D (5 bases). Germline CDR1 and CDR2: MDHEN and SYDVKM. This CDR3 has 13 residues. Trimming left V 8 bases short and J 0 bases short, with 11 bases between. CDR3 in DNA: TGTGCCAGCCGAGGGTTGGACTCCTACGAGCAGTACTTC. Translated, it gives CASRGLDSYEQYF.

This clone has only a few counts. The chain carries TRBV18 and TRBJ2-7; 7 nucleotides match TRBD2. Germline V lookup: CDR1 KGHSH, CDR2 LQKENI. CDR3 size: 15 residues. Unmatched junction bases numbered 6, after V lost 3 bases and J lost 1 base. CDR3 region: CASSPGGTLSYEQYF. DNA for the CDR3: TGTGCCAGCTCACCCGGGGGGACTCTATCCTACGAGCAGTACTTC.

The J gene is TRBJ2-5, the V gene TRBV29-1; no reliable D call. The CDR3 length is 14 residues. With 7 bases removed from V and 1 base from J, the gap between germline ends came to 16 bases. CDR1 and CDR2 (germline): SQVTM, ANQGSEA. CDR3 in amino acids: CSGGGGAPQETQYF. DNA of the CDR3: TGCAGCGGGGGTGGCGGCGCCCCCCAAGAGACCCAGTACTTC.